Listed here is a single TCR beta chain. A read error is likely here: a far larger clone is one base away. This CDR3 is 14 amino acids long. CDR1 and CDR2 from the germline V gene are MRHNA and SNTAGT. V was clipped by 2 bases and J by 2 bases; unmatched bases: 0. The assay was immunoSEQ multiplex PCR, and TCRdb's table has in-frame clones only and misses some. The sample contains more than 900,000 clones, approximately 78% of which appear only once. This sample was taken from a study of shared clonotypes between healthy human individuals. The chain carries TRBV6-4 and TRBJ1-5; 7 bases are a match to TRBD1. This sequence was found in a man in his late teens or twenties in good health. Some clones in this sample may be carry-over from other donors' samples. Sequencing input: memory CD4+ T cells from PBMCs. Specified subset: CD45RA-negative fraction. The CDR3 loop reads CASSDQGGNQPQHF. The CDR3 DNA reads TGTGCCAGCAGTGACCAGGGGGGCAATCAGCCCCAGCATTTT.